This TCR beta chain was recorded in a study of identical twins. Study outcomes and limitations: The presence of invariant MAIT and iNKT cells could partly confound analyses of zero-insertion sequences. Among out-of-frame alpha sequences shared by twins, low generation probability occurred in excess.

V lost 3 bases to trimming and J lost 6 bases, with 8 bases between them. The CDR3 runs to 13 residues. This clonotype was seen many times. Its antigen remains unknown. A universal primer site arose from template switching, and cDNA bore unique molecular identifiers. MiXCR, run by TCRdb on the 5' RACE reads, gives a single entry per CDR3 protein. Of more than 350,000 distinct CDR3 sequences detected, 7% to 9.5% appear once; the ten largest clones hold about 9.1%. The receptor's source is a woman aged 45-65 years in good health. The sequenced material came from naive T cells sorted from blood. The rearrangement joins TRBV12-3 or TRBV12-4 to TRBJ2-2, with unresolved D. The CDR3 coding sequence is TGTGCCAGCAGTTTTTTAATGGCCGGGGAGCTGTTTTTT. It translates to CASSFLMAGELFF.